These 12 T cell receptor beta chains originate from one sample sequenced in a study of CD8 T cells in Susac syndrome. It was with random hexamers that 0.5 to 1 ug RNA was reverse transcribed. TCRdb re-called the immunoSEQ multiplex PCR reads with MiXCR, one entry per CDR3 protein. The sample includes 200,000 or so distinct CDR3 sequences, about 95% seen only once; the top ten take approximately 0.15%. Specimen: CD8+ T cells from PBMCs. All receptors derive from a human donor with Susac syndrome.

The chain joins TRBV5-1 to TRBJ1-2; 9 bases match TRBD1. Trimming took 5 bases from V and 8 from J; bases not matched to a gene: 4. CDR1 is SGHRS, CDR2 YFSETQ, per germline. The CDR3 runs 12 residues. DNA for the CDR3: TGCGCCAGCAGTACAGGGGGCTGGGGCTACACCTTC. Translated: CASSTGGWGYTF.

This clonotype was observed once. V usage is TRBV19 and J usage is TRBJ1-5, with D maybe TRBD1 (5 bases). Germline CDR1 LNHDA, CDR2 SQIVND (reference sequence). CDR3 length: 13 residues. V lost 5 bases and J lost 6, with 11 bases in between. The CDR3 is CASSAGSIQPQHF. The CDR3 coding sequence is TGTGCCAGTAGTGCAGGGAGTATTCAGCCCCAGCATTTT.

The V gene is TRBV25-1, the J gene TRBJ2-7; D is unresolved. V shed 3 bases and J shed 4 bases, with 13 bases lying between them. The CDR3 spans 14 residues. Germline V lookup: CDR1 MGHDK, CDR2 SYGVNS. The CDR3 sequence: CASSEVGQTYEQYF. For the CDR3, the DNA is TGTGCCAGCAGTGAGGTAGGGCAGACGTACGAGCAGTACTTC.

This rearrangement joins TRBV5-1 to TRBJ2-3; 7 bases align to TRBD1. Germline V gene sequence: CDR1 SGHRS, CDR2 YFSETQ. J gave up 3 bases and V 0 bases, and 4 bases lay outside the gene matches. CDR3 length: 15 residues. As DNA, the CDR3 is TGCGCCAGCAGCTTGGGACAGGGTGAGACAGATACGCAGTATTTT. It codes for CASSLGQGETDTQYF. Combining the CDR3 with reference TRBV5-1 and TRBJ2-3 gives the whole variable domain KAGVTQTPRYLIKTRGQQVTLSCSPISGHRSVSWYQQTPGQGLQFLFEYFSETQRNKGNFPGRFSGRQFSNSRSEMNVSTLELGDSALYLCASSLGQGETDTQYFGPGTRLTVL.

V usage is TRBV20-1 and J usage is TRBJ1-1, with a weak D call TRBD1 (5 bases). CDR1 is DFQATT, CDR2 SNEGSKA, per germline (reference sequence). This CDR3 spans 14 amino acids. The germline V and J ends were trimmed by 3 bases and 4 bases, with 15 bases remaining between them. The CDR3 region is CSARRDGPVTEAFF. CDR3 nucleotide sequence: TGCAGTGCTAGGAGGGACGGCCCGGTCACTGAAGCTTTCTTT.

The chain employs TRBV20-1 and TRBJ1-5; D remains unclear. The CDR3 covers 15 residues. The V and J ends lost 3 bases and 2 bases respectively, with 14 bases between them. Per germline, CDR1 DFQATT and CDR2 SNEGSKA (reference sequence). The CDR3 loop reads CSARSLGRGNQPQHF. The CDR3 DNA reads as TGCAGTGCTAGGTCTTTAGGAAGGGGCAATCAGCCCCAGCATTTT.

The chain's CDR3 is CASGNPTDTQYF. CDR3 coding DNA: TGTGCCAGCGGCAATCCTACAGATACGCAGTATTTT. The genes are TRBV11-2 and TRBJ2-3; D is undetermined. Trimming left V 8 bases short and J 3 bases short, with 9 bases between. This CDR3 has 12 amino acids. Germline values: CDR1 SGHAT, CDR2 FQNNGV.

The V gene is TRBV12-3 or TRBV12-4, the J gene TRBJ1-4, with D uncertain. The CDR3 loop spans 14 amino acids. Trimming took 5 bases from V and 3 from J, leaving 10 bases between them. The CDR3 nucleotides are TGTGCCAGCAGTCCCGGGGAAGCTAATGAAAAACTGTTTTTT. This codes for CASSPGEANEKLFF.

The chain employs TRBV13 and TRBJ1-2; 9 positions agree with TRBD1. This CDR3 spans 15 amino acids. The V gene's germline CDR1 is PRHDT and CDR2 FYEKMQ (reference sequence). V was pared by 5 bases and J by 6 bases, with 10 bases of the junction left unmatched. CDR3 bases: TGTGCCAGCAGCCCCCAAGGGAGGGACAGGGATGGCTACACCTTC. Translated, it gives CASSPQGRDRDGYTF.

J is TRBJ1-5 and V is TRBV19; D gene unclear. Trimming stripped 3 bases from V and 7 bases from J, with 10 bases between. The CDR3 is 13 amino acids. From germline, CDR1 is LNHDA and CDR2 SQIVND (reference sequence). CDR3 sequence (DNA): TGTGCCAGTAGTATGGGGTTTATACAGCCCCAGCATTTT. This codes for CASSMGFIQPQHF.

The V gene is TRBV2, the J gene TRBJ2-7, with TRBD1 matching 8 bases. Germline CDR1 SNHLY, CDR2 FYNNEI. The CDR3 loop spans 14 amino acids. V trimming: 3 bases; J trimming: 5 bases; junction bases outside the gene matches: 6. CDR3 in amino acids: CASSDGDRGHEQYF. The CDR3 DNA sequence: TGTGCCAGCAGTGATGGAGACAGGGGCCACGAGCAGTACTTC.

CDR3 in DNA: TGTGCCAGCAGCCAAGAATGGGACACGCGGATAGCCAAAAACATTCAGTACTTC. Translation gives CASSQEWDTRIAKNIQYF. This chain joins TRBV3-1 and TRBJ2-4; tentatively, D is TRBD1 (6 bases). This CDR3 comprises 18 residues. The germline V gene encodes CDR1 LGHDT and CDR2 YNNKEL (reference sequence). V lost 0 bases, J lost 0 bases, and 15 bases lay in between. Combining the CDR3 with reference TRBV3-1 and TRBJ2-4 gives the whole variable domain DTAVSQTPKYLVTQMGNDKSIKCEQNLGHDTMYWYKQDSKKFLKIMFSYNNKELIINETVPNRFSPKSPDKAHLNLHINSLELGDSAVYFCASSQEWDTRIAKNIQYFGAGTRLSVL.